These 12 T cell receptor beta chains share one sample of origin, sequenced in a study of control samples from healthy donors and cancer patients. Produced via immunoSEQ multiplex PCR; TCRdb's table is partial and in-frame only. The table lists some 51,000 clones, 95% to 97% of them singletons. The material sequenced was blood. These receptors all stem from a woman younger than 35 in good health.

V is TRBV6-6 and J is TRBJ2-7; D is undetermined. Trimming shortened V by 2 bases and J by 1 base, and 15 bases separated the two germline ends. The CDR3 runs 16 residues. Germline CDR1 MNHNY, CDR2 SVGAGI (reference sequence). The CDR3 bases are TGTGCCAGCAGTTACAACGAAGGAGCGCCGTCCTACGAGCAGTACTTC. Its translation: CASSYNEGAPSYEQYF.

This rearrangement joins TRBV7-9 to TRBJ1-1; no firm D call. This CDR3 comprises 14 residues. The germline V gene has CDR1 SEHNR and CDR2 FQNEAQ (reference sequence). With 5 bases removed from V and 0 bases from J, the gap between germline ends came to 10 bases. CDR3 sequence (DNA): TGTGCCAGCAGCGTCGAAAGCCTGAACACTGAAGCTTTCTTT. Its translation is CASSVESLNTEAFF.

The chain employs TRBV7-9 and TRBJ1-1, with D maybe TRBD1 (5 bases). Germline CDR1 and CDR2: SEHNR and FQNEAQ (reference sequence). This CDR3 comprises 15 residues. The ends were cut back, 3 bases at V and 6 bases at J, with 17 bases in the middle. The CDR3: CASSFVIGEVSEAFF. The CDR3 DNA reads as TGTGCCAGCAGCTTCGTCATAGGGGAGGTCTCTGAAGCTTTCTTT.

In this sample, this clone turned up a few times. The V gene is TRBV28, the J gene TRBJ1-5, with TRBD1 as a possible D gene (6 bases). Trimming cost V 7 bases and J 1 base, with 17 bases left between them. Looked up from germline, CDR1 is MDHEN and CDR2 is SYDVKM. The CDR3 is 16 residues long. CDR3 DNA sequence: TGTGCCAGCACCCTAATTCTCAGGGGAAGCAATCAGCCCCAGCATTTT. It specifies CASTLILRGSNQPQHF. The complete variable domain, with remaining parts taken from reference TRBV28 and TRBJ1-5, reads DVKVTQSSRYLVKRTGEKVFLECVQDMDHENMFWYRQDPGLGLRLIYFSYDVKMKEKGDIPEGYSVSREKKERFSLILESASTNQTSMYLCASTLILRGSNQPQHFGDGTRLSIL.

CDR3 nucleotides: TGTGCCAGCAGTTACCGGGACGGATACTATGGCTACACCTTC. Translated: CASSYRDGYYGYTF. This sequence joins TRBV6-5 and TRBJ1-2, with D possibly TRBD1 on 5 matching bases. Trimming took off 2 bases at V and 3 bases at J, with 10 bases between the two ends. The CDR3 is made up of 14 amino acids. Germline V CDR1 and CDR2: MNHEY, SVGAGI.

V gene TRBV6-1 combines with J gene TRBJ1-2; possible D gene TRBD1, 5 bases. The V gene lost 3 bases and the J gene lost 8 bases, with 10 bases spanning the gap. This CDR3 is 12 amino acids long. In germline, CDR1 is MNHNS, CDR2 SASEGT. This chain's CDR3 is CASSEWDGGYTF. The DNA of the CDR3 is TGTGCCAGCAGTGAGTGGGACGGCGGCTACACCTTC.

The genes are TRBV19 and TRBJ2-1; D perhaps matches TRBD2 (6 bases). The CDR3 consists of 16 residues. The germline V gene has CDR1 LNHDA and CDR2 SQIVND (reference sequence). Trimming pared 0 bases from V and 3 bases from J, leaving 12 bases between. In nucleotides, the CDR3 is TGTGCCAGTAGTATAGAGGCGGCGGGGAGCTACAATGAGCAGTTCTTC. It encodes CASSIEAAGSYNEQFF.

The V and J genes are TRBV6-5 and TRBJ1-2, with a weak D call TRBD1 (6 bases). The CDR3 covers 15 residues. The germline V gene encodes CDR1 MNHEY and CDR2 SVGAGI. Trimming left V 6 bases short and J 2 bases short, with 16 bases between. CDR3 protein: CASSSSPGENYGYTF. CDR3 nucleotide sequence: TGTGCCAGCAGCTCCTCCCCAGGGGAGAACTATGGCTACACCTTC.

The V gene is TRBV6-5, the J gene TRBJ2-7, with 9 bases identical to TRBD1. J gave up 0 bases and V 9 bases, and 3 bases lay outside the gene matches. The CDR3 runs to 13 residues. CDR1 MNHEY and CDR2 SVGAGI come from the germline V gene. The CDR3 reads CASWTGDSYEQYF. CDR3 nucleotide sequence: TGTGCCAGTTGGACAGGGGACTCCTACGAGCAGTACTTC.

The chain recombines TRBV16 with TRBJ2-7; D is perhaps TRBD1 or TRBD2 (6 bases each). V dropped 1 base and J dropped 4 bases, with 20 bases sitting between them. The CDR3 length is 17 residues. CDR1 and CDR2 from the germline V gene are KGHSY and FQNENV. The CDR3 loop reads CASSQWAFVGGGYEQYF. Written as DNA, the CDR3 is TGTGCCAGCAGCCAATGGGCCTTTGTCGGAGGGGGGTACGAGCAGTACTTC.

The V and J genes are TRBV19 and TRBJ2-1, with 10 bases aligning to TRBD1. The V gene end was trimmed by 4 bases and the J gene end by 7 bases; junction bases not matched to a gene: 4. Germline-derived CDR1 and CDR2 are LNHDA and SQIVND (reference sequence). The CDR3 covers 14 residues. The CDR3 reads CASSKTGGMNEQFF. CDR3 sequence (DNA): TGTGCCAGTAGTAAGACAGGGGGCATGAATGAGCAGTTCTTC.

V is TRBV10-2 and J is TRBJ1-2, with D perhaps TRBD1 (6 bases). CDR1 and CDR2 (germline): WSHSY, SAAADI. This CDR3 comprises 13 residues. Trimming left V 3 bases short and J 6 bases short, with 11 bases between. The CDR3 region has the DNA TGCGCCAGCAGTGATGGGGGGCAGGATGGCTACACCTTC. Translation: CASSDGGQDGYTF.